This entry is about one T cell receptor beta chain. Its target is unknown. V lost 3 bases to trimming and J lost 1 base, with 13 bases between them. The CDR3 totals 15 residues. Germline V lookup: CDR1 SGDLS, CDR2 YYNGEE. This record comes from a study of cytomegalovirus exposure and HLA in healthy donors. The study's findings and limits: A later analysis revealed that TCR association rates differed between HLA loci, peaking at DRB1 and bottoming out at HLA-C.

Healthy bone marrow donors made up the cohort. PCR primers comprised 60 Vbeta and 13 Jbeta primers. Sequencing was performed with immunoSEQ multiplex PCR; in TCRdb, only in-frame clones are kept and a portion is missing. Seen here are 140,000 to 150,000 clones, less than 10% observed once, and the top ten hold under 2%. The chain recombines TRBV9 with TRBJ1-1, with a weak D call TRBD1 (5 bases). The sequence derives from a man aged 50 to 60 in good health and CMV-seronegative. Sequenced input: PBMCs. As DNA, the CDR3 is TGTGCCAGCAGCGCTACAATCAGGGAGAACACTGAAGCTTTCTTT. It codes for CASSATIRENTEAFF. Using reference TRBV9 and TRBJ1-1 for the parts outside the CDR3, the full variable domain is DSGVTQTPKHLITATGQRVTLRCSPRSGDLSVYWYQQSLDQGLQFLIQYYNGEERAKGNILERFSAQQFPDLHSELNLSSLELGDSALYFCASSATIRENTEAFFGQGTRLTVV.